Listed below are T cell receptor beta chains from one sample, sequenced in a study of T cells in Graves' hyperthyroidism and ophthalmopathy. A single record per CDR3 protein comes from TCRdb applying MiXCR to the multiplex PCR reads. The sample has approximately 530,000 distinct CDR3 sequences, approximately 20% seen once. The sequenced sample consisted of blood. Receptors originate from a middle-aged man with Graves' ophthalmopathy. Each CDR3 is given with its conserved first and last residue. The D gene is left open where the match is weak. The size field is filled for only some rows; it gives once, few, many or a size class.

TRBJ1-2	-	-	17	TRBV6-4	CASSGWGWQGSKFGYTF	TGTGCCAGCAGTGGATGGGGGTGGCAGGGGTCCAAGTTTGGCTACACCTTC
TRBJ2-1	TRBD2	-	21	TRBV11-2	CASGYPPTGTSGRAGSNEQFF	TGTGCCAGCGGATACCCCCCTACCGGGACTAGCGGGAGGGCCGGGAGCAATGAGCAGTTCTTC
TRBJ2-3	TRBD2	many	15	TRBV11-2	CASSLEAGGTDTQYF	TGTGCCAGCAGCTTAGAGGCGGGGGGCACAGATACGCAGTATTTT
TRBJ2-3	-	-	15	TRBV11-2	CASSAARWAPDTQYF	TGTGCCAGCAGCGCGGCGCGTTGGGCCCCCGATACGCAGTATTTT
TRBJ2-6	-	-	12	TRBV3-1	CAGSVGANVLTF	TGTGCCGGCAGCGTTGGGGCCAACGTCCTGACTTTC
TRBJ2-1	-	once	13	TRBV4-1	CASSQEGVGEQFF	TGCGCCAGCAGCCAAGAAGGAGTCGGGGAGCAGTTCTTC
TRBJ1-2	-	many	13	TRBV6-1	CASSTGTLGGYTF	TGTGCCAGCAGTACCGGGACTCTGGGCGGCTACACCTTC
TRBJ1-2	-	many	12	TRBV30	CAWVGTSDGYTF	TGTGCCTGGGTAGGGACGTCAGATGGCTACACCTTC
TRBJ2-1	TRBD2	-	15	TRBV6-1	CASSSAGGPMDEQFF	TGTGCCAGCAGTTCAGCGGGAGGGCCTATGGATGAGCAGTTCTTC
TRBJ1-1	-	many	15	TRBV30	CAWTGFPRANFEAFF	TGTGCCTGGACCGGCTTTCCCCGGGCCAACTTTGAAGCTTTCTTT
TRBJ2-5	-	many	12	TRBV18	CASSTYQETQYF	TGTGCCAGCTCAACGTACCAAGAGACCCAGTACTTC
TRBJ2-4	-	many	15	TRBV2	CASRGTALGKNIQYF	TGTGCCAGCAGAGGGACCGCCCTGGGCAAAAACATTCAGTACTTC
TRBJ2-4	-	many	14	TRBV5-6	CASSLGGAKNIQYF	TGTGCCAGCAGCCTCGGCGGGGCCAAGAACATTCAGTACTTC
TRBJ2-3	TRBD2	many	14	TRBV20-1	CSARRRGGTDTQYF	TGCAGTGCTAGACGGCGGGGGGGCACAGATACGCAGTATTTT
TRBJ2-3	-	few	15	TRBV6-2/TRBV6-3	CASSRSGSITDTQYF	TGTGCCAGCAGTCGATCCGGATCCATCACAGATACGCAGTATTTT
TRBJ2-7	TRBD1	-	15	TRBV7-2	CASSYGTGTAYEQYF	TGTGCCAGCAGCTACGGGACAGGGACGGCCTACGAGCAGTACTTC
TRBJ1-5	-	-	18	TRBV25-1	CASSEWNPRDRSGQPQHF	TGTGCCAGCAGTGAATGGAATCCCAGGGATCGATCGGGGCAGCCCCAGCATTTT
TRBJ2-7	TRBD2	-	13	TRBV27	CASSSQAGVEQYF	TGTGCCAGCAGTTCACAAGCGGGAGTTGAGCAGTACTTC
TRBJ2-1	TRBD1	-	15	TRBV2	CASTRGGQGRNEQFF	TGTGCCAGCACCCGGGGGGGACAGGGGCGGAATGAGCAGTTCTTC
TRBJ2-3	TRBD2	few	13	TRBV20-1	CSARALATDTQYF	TGCAGTGCTAGAGCACTAGCGACAGATACGCAGTATTTT
TRBJ1-3	TRBD1	-	16	TRBV6-5	CASSYPAGTGRNTIYF	TGTGCCAGCAGTTACCCCGCTGGGACAGGGAGAAACACCATATATTTT
TRBJ1-1	-	many	14	TRBV6-1	CASSEYNLNTEAFF	TGTGCCAGCAGTGAATACAATCTGAACACTGAAGCTTTCTTT
TRBJ2-5	TRBD2	-	17	TRBV6-6	CASSYGTSGRAVETQYF	TGTGCCAGCAGTTACGGGACTAGCGGGAGGGCCGTGGAGACCCAGTACTTC
TRBJ2-5	-	-	15	TRBV28	CASSPSGAPKETQYF	TGTGCCAGCAGTCCCTCTGGCGCTCCTAAAGAGACCCAGTACTTC
TRBJ2-2	TRBD2	few	14	TRBV20-1	CSASPSGPTGELFF	TGCAGTGCTAGTCCTAGCGGTCCTACCGGGGAGCTGTTTTTT
TRBJ2-7	-	many	13	TRBV18	CASSPGPGYEQYF	TGTGCCAGCTCACCAGGTCCCGGCTACGAGCAGTACTTC
TRBJ2-1	TRBD1	few	14	TRBV7-6	CASSPGGQVNEQFF	TGTGCCAGCAGCCCAGGAGGACAGGTCAATGAGCAGTTCTTC
TRBJ2-1	TRBD2	few	17	TRBV3-1	CASSQGSGRAGYNEQFF	TGTGCCAGCAGCCAAGGGAGCGGGAGGGCGGGCTACAATGAGCAGTTCTTC
TRBJ1-1	-	many	14	TRBV12-3/TRBV12-4	CASSLGPRDTEAFF	TGTGCCAGCAGTCTCGGACCAAGGGATACTGAAGCTTTCTTT
TRBJ2-1	-	-	17	TRBV3-1	CASSQVRGGSSYNEQFF	TGTGCCAGCAGCCAAGTTCGCGGTGGAAGCTCCTACAATGAGCAGTTCTTC
TRBJ2-7	-	many	14	TRBV5-1	CASTLAPQSYEQYF	TGCGCCAGCACCCTCGCCCCCCAGAGCTACGAGCAGTACTTC
TRBJ2-3	TRBD1	few	17	TRBV19	CASSIYGEGGATDTQYF	TGTGCCAGTAGTATTTACGGGGAAGGGGGCGCGACAGATACGCAGTATTTT
TRBJ2-1	-	many	14	TRBV7-2	CASSLAWGYNEQFF	TGTGCCAGCAGCCTTGCATGGGGCTACAATGAGCAGTTCTTC
TRBJ1-2	-	-	14	TRBV27	CASSLKQSLGGYTF	TGTGCCAGCAGTTTAAAACAGTCCTTGGGAGGCTACACCTTC
TRBJ1-5	-	-	12	TRBV20-1	CSGRHSNQPQHF	TGCAGTGGTAGGCATAGCAATCAGCCCCAGCATTTT
TRBJ2-3	-	many	13	TRBV7-3	CASSPDWGDTQYF	TGTGCCAGCAGCCCAGATTGGGGAGATACGCAGTATTTT
TRBJ2-5	-	-	11	TRBV7-9	CASSIRETQYF	TGTGCCAGCAGCATTCGAGAGACCCAGTACTTC
TRBJ1-3	-	-	15	TRBV5-1	CASSDTEVFGNTIYF	TGCGCCAGCAGCGACACAGAAGTTTTTGGAAACACCATATATTTT
TRBJ1-3	-	many	14	TRBV3-1	CASSQGGRRNTIYF	TGTGCCAGCAGCCAGGGCGGACGGAGAAACACCATATATTTT
TRBJ2-7	TRBD2	-	15	TRBV6-1	CASRAGLAENYEQYF	TGTGCCAGCAGAGCCGGACTAGCGGAAAACTACGAGCAGTACTTC
TRBJ1-1	-	many	15	TRBV3-1	CASSQYVQVNTEAFF	TGTGCCAGCAGCCAGTACGTACAGGTGAACACTGAAGCTTTCTTT
TRBJ2-3	-	many	16	TRBV14	CASSQSTSWGVDTQYF	TGTGCCAGCAGCCAATCGACTAGTTGGGGAGTGGATACGCAGTATTTT
TRBJ2-5	TRBD1	many	14	TRBV20-1	CSASTGEYQETQYF	TGCAGTGCTAGTACAGGGGAGTACCAAGAGACCCAGTACTTC
TRBJ2-7	TRBD1	-	15	TRBV28	CASSEYRTGDYEQYF	TGTGCCAGCAGTGAATACCGGACAGGGGACTACGAGCAGTACTTC
TRBJ1-1	TRBD1	-	14	TRBV27	CASSSHTGGTEAFF	TGTGCCAGCAGTTCCCACACAGGGGGCACTGAAGCTTTCTTT
TRBJ1-2	-	-	12	TRBV19	CASTDSDYGYTF	TGTGCCAGTACGGACAGTGACTATGGCTACACCTTC